One TCR beta chain is described in this entry. Its antigen is unidentified. The data were taken from a study of cytomegalovirus exposure and HLA in healthy donors. Trimming cost V 2 bases and J 2 bases, with 7 bases left between them. This CDR3 is built from 13 residues. CDR1 and CDR2 from the germline V gene are MNHEY and SVGAGI. The donors gave bone marrow, and they were healthy. Findings of the study overall: Some TCR beta chains (about 180 of them) were listed as cytomegalovirus-associated.

PCR was performed using 60 Vbeta and 13 Jbeta primers. Produced via immunoSEQ multiplex PCR; TCRdb's table is partial and in-frame only. This sample has about 180,000 clones, with 80% found just once. The source of this sequence is a man aged 25 to 45 in good health and CMV-seropositive. This sequence joins TRBV6-5 and TRBJ2-7, with D perhaps TRBD1 (5 bases). The sequencing input was PBMCs. CDR3 nucleotide sequence: TGTGCCAGCAGTTACCAAGGGGCCTACGAGCAGTACTTC. Translation gives CASSYQGAYEQYF.